This T cell receptor beta chain was sequenced during a study of T cell repertoires in cytomegalovirus infection. Study as a whole: A matching HLA type, together with CMV infection, was signaled by public TCR beta signatures.

In its sample, this clonotype was seen a few times. Its matching antigen is unknown. TCRdb recomputed calls from the reads with MiXCR, one row per CDR3 protein. Here the sample spans about 740,000 distinct CDR3 sequences, approximately 40% being singletons. General study results and limits: Dominant in the ex vivo response were TCR beta clonotypes restricted by HLA-C and specific for CMV. Identification of carriers of CMV plus the relevant HLA was achieved through cumulative public TCR beta family frequency.

The CDR3 runs to 14 residues. V was cut by 3 bases and J by 3 bases, with 9 bases left in between. Germline lookup yields CDR1 SNHLY and CDR2 FYNNEI. The sequenced sample consisted of PBMCs. The clonotype comes from a human donor in good health (CMV status not recorded). Some clones in this sample may be carry-over from other donors' samples. V is TRBV2 and J is TRBJ1-3; D might be TRBD1 (6 bases). The CDR3 bases are TGTGCCAGCAGTGAGCAGGGGTTTGGAAACACCATATATTTT. Protein sequence: CASSEQGFGNTIYF.